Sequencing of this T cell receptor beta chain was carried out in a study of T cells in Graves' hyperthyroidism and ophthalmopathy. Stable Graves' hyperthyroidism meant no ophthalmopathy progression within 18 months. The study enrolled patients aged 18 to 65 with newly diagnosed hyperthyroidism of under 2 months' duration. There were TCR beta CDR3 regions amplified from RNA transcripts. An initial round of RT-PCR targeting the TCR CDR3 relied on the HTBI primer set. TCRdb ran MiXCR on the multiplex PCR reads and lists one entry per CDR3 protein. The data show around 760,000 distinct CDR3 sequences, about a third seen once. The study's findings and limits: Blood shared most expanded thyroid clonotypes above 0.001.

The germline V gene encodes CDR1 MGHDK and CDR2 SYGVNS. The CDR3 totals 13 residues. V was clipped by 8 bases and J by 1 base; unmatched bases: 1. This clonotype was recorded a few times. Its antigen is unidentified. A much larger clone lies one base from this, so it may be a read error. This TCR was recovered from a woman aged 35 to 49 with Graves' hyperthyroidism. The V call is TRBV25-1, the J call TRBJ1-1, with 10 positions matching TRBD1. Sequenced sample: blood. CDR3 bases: TGTGCCAGCGGGGACAGGGGGAACACTGAAGCTTTCTTT. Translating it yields CASGDRGNTEAFF.